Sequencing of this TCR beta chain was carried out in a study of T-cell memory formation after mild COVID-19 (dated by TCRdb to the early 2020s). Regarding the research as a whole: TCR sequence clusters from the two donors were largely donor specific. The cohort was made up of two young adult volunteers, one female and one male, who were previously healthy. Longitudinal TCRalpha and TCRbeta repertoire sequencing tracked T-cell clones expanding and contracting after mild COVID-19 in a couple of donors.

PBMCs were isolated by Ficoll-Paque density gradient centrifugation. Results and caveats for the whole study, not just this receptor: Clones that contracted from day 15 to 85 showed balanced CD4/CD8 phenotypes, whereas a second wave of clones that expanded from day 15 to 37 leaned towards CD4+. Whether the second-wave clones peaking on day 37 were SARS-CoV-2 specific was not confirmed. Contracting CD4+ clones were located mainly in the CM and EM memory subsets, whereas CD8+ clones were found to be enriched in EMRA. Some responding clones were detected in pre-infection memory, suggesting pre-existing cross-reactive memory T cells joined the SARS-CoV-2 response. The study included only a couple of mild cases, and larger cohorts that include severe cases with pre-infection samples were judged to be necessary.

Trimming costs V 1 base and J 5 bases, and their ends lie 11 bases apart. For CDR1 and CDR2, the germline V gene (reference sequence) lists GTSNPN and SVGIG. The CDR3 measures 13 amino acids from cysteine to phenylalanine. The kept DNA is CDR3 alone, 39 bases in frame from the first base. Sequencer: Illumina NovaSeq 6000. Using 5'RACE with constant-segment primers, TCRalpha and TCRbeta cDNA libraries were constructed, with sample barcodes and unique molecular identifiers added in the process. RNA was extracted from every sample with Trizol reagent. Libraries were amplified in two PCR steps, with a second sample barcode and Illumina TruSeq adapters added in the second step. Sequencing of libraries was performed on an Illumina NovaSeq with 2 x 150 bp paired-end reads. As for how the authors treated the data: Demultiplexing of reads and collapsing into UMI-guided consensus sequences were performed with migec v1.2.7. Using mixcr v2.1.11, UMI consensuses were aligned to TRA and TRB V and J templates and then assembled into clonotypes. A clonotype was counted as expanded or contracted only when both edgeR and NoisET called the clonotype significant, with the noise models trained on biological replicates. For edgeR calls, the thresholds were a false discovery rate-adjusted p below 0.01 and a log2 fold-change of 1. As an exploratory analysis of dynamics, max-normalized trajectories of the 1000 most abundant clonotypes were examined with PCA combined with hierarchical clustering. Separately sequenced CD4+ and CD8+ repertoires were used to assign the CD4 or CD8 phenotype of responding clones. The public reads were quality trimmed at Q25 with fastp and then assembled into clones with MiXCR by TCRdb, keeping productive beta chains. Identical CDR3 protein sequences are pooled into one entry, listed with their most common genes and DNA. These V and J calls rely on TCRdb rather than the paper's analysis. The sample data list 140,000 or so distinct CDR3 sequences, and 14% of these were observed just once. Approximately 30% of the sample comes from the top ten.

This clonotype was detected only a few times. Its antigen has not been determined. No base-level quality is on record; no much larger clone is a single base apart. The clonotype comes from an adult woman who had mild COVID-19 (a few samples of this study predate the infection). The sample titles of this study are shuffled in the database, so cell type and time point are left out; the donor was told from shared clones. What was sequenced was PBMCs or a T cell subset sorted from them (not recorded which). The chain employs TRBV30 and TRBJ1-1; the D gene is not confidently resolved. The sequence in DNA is TGTGCCTGGAGTGGGCCCTGGGCGACTGAAGCTTTCTTT. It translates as CAWSGPWATEAFF.